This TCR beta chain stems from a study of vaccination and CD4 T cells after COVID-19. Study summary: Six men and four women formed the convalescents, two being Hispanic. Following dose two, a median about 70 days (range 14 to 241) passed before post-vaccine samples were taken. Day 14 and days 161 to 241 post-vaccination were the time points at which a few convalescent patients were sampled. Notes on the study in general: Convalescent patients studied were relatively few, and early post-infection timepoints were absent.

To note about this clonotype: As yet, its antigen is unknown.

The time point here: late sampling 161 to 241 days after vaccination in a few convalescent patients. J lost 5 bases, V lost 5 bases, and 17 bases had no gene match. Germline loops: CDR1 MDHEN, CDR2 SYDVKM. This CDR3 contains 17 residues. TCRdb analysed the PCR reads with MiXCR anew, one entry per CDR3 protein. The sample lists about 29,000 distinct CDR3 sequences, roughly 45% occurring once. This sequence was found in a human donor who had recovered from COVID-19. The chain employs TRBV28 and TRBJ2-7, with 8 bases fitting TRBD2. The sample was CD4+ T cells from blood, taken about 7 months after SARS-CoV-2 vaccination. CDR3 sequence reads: CASSPVVPGTRGDEQYF. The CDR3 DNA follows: TGTGCCAGCAGTCCAGTTGTCCCGGGGACTAGAGGAGACGAGCAGTACTTC.